This record concerns one T cell receptor beta chain sequence. What it recognizes is unknown. All donors came from Russia, were Caucasian and healthy, and spanned ages roughly 6 to 95. This sample stems from a study of blood T cells in healthy people across ages. Study-wide points: PBMCs were not sorted, which prevented a conclusive comparison of naive versus antigen-experienced cells.

V lost 3 bases, J lost 3 bases, and 17 bases lay in between. The CDR3 runs 16 residues. CDR1 and CDR2 from the germline V gene are SGHVS and FNYEAQ. Combining a sample-barcoded 5' primer with a J-beta primer mix, a second PCR ran for 7 to 11 cycles. Template switching added a 12-random-nucleotide identifier to every cDNA molecule. TCRdb re-derived calls from the 5' RACE reads in MiXCR, one entry per CDR3 protein. The profile shows about 730,000 distinct CDR3 sequences, about 40% of them singletons. The source of this sequence is a woman aged 55-75 years in good health. Source material: blood. This chain links TRBV7-6 with TRBJ2-5; D is perhaps TRBD1 (6 bases). CDR3 loop: CASSFNPGTSEETQYF. As DNA, the CDR3 is TGTGCCAGCAGCTTCAATCCCGGGACATCCGAAGAGACCCAGTACTTC.